The present entry profiles one TCR beta chain with its context. Its antigen is not yet known. The sample holds no much larger clone one base away, and base qualities are not on file. This sample stems from a study of blood T cells in healthy people across ages (dated by TCRdb to between 2015 and 2016). About the investigation overall: Template switching captured roughly one uniquely barcoded TCR beta cDNA molecule per two T cells in model experiments. The study measured age-related changes in TCR beta repertoire diversity using deep sequencing normalized with unique cDNA molecular identifiers. Donors were grouped into four age groups: young (average 16 years), middle-aged (39), aged (around 60) and long-lived (about 89). To avoid experimental bias, donors of different ages were distributed randomly across sequencing lanes. Two additional independent replicas of 1 million unique cDNA reads from the same blood draw were analyzed for two donors (one aged 18 to 30 and one aged 80 or older). Broader findings and caveats from the paper: Compared with the aged group, the long-lived group had more naive CD4+ T cells, fewer expanded clones and increased TCR diversity, a pattern suggesting age selection. Because donor CMV infection status was unknown, age-related changes in expanded clonotypes were potentially confounded. Since profiling was done on bulk unsorted PBMCs, naive and antigen-experienced compartments could not be conclusively compared. There was a strong correlation between observed TCR beta diversity and the percentage of naive T cells measured by flow cytometry. As age increased, observed TCR beta diversity per million T cells dropped in a roughly linear way, and a significant reduction was already evident by age about 40. Estimates of total diversity from one million sequenced T cells were regarded as lower bounds and underestimates.

The 39 donors, aged 6 to 90 years, were systemically healthy Caucasian individuals from Russia. Each donor gave ten milliliters of peripheral blood, collected into EDTA-treated Vacutainer tubes. Ficoll-Paque density-gradient centrifugation was used to isolate PBMCs, with at least 7 million per sample. Total RNA, at least 5 micrograms per sample, was extracted from PBMCs with Trizol reagent. For every donor, an aliquot of PBMCs went through flow cytometry to measure the percentages of naive CD45RAhigh/CD27high T cells. Library preparation employed 5' RACE. Sequencer: Illumina HiSeq 2500. A second PCR of roughly 7 to 11 cycles was performed with a sample-barcoded 5' primer and a J-beta primer mix. A unique molecular identifier was introduced onto each TCR beta cDNA molecule by a template-switch 5' adaptor carrying 12 random nucleotides. Each sample yielded at least 3 million CDR3-containing paired-end reads. All of the RNA was converted into first-strand cDNA using the Mint cDNA synthesis kit, with a TRBC-specific oligonucleotide serving as the primer. After uracil-DNA glycosylase treatment, a first 18-cycle PCR used universal primers M1SS and BC2_uni_R on all cDNA. The study's processing was this. For normalization, 1 million high-quality reads, each with a distinct molecular identifier, were randomly selected from each sample. Instead of being binned into consensus sequences, reads with shared molecular identifiers were discarded. MiTCR, run with a Q25 quality threshold and the strictest error-elimination algorithm, handled CDR3 identification, clonotype clustering and error correction. A nonparametric unseen species model using Euler transformation provided a lower-bound estimate of total TCR beta diversity. Using fastp trimming at Q25 and MiXCR clonotype assembly, TCRdb reanalyzed the public sequencing data and kept in-frame beta chains. Rows with one shared CDR3 protein collapse into an entry with the most common genes and DNA. The V and J calls were not made by the authors but by TCRdb's processing. This sample has roughly 1,300,000 distinct CDR3 sequences in its table, and approximately 59% of those were observed once. About 6.7% of the sample is held by the ten biggest clonotypes.

V is reduced by 5 bases and J by 3 bases, leaving a spacing of 14 bases between them. There are 14 amino acids in the CDR3, from cysteine to phenylalanine inclusive. Only CDR3 DNA remains: 42 bases, in frame from the first base. Looking up the germline V gene (reference sequence) yields CDR1 DFQATT and CDR2 SNEGSKA. This receptor was obtained from a young man in good health. The chain employs TRBV20-1 and TRBJ1-5; no D gene call is confident. What was sequenced was blood. At the DNA level, the sequence is TGCAGTGCTGGGGAGACCGACGACAATCAGCCCCAGCATTTT. This yields the protein CSAGETDDNQPQHF.